Included here is one TCR beta chain sequence, with context. Averaging about 116 mL, one heparinised blood draw was given by each donor. The entirety of the isolated RNA underwent reverse transcription, so expressed TCRB transcripts were sequenced. The study obtained an average of approximately 950,000 reads from stem cell-like memory T cell samples. Libraries were prepared by immunoSEQ multiplex PCR; TCRdb keeps only in-frame clonotypes and omits some of them. The table shows roughly 14,000 clones, with over 40% occurring only once. This CDR3 spans 13 amino acids. Germline CDR1 and CDR2: ENHRY and SYGVKD. V lost 0 bases to trimming and J lost 2 bases, with 2 bases between them. This sample is part of a study of beta chain features in type 1 diabetes. Study at large: Age, gender and cell yields were similar between patients and healthy donors.

The sequence was obtained from a woman aged 40 to 50 in good health. The source material was stem cell memory CD4+ T cells from blood. The rearrangement links TRBV10-3 to TRBJ2-1, with D unresolved. The CDR3 bases are TGTGCCATCAGTGAGTCCACCTACAATGAGCAGTTCTTC. The encoded protein is CAISESTYNEQFF.